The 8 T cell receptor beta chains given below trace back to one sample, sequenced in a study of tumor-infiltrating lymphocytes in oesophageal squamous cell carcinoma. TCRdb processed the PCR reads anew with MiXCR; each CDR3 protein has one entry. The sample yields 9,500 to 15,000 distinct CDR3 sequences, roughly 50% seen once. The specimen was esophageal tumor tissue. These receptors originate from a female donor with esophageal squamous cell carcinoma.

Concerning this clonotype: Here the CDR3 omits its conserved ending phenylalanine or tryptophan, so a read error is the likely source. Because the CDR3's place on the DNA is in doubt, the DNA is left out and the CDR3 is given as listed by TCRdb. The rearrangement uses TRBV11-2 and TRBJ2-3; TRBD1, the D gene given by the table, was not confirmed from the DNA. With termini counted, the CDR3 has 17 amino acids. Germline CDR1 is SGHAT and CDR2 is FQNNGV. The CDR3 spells CASSLGGQTYNEQFFGN.

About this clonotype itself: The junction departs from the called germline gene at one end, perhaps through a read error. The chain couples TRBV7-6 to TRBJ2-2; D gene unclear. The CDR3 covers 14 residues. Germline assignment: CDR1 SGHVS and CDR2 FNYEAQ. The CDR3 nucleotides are TGTGCCAGCAGCTTAGGGACGAAAACCGGGGAGCTGTTTTTT. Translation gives CASSLGTKTGELFF.

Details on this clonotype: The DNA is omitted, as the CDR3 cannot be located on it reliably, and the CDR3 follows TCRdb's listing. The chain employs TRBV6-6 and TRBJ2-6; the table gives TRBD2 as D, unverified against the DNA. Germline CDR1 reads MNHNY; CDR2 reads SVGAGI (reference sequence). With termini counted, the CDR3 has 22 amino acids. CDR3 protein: CASSYSEPGLAGAIPRDPVLRF.

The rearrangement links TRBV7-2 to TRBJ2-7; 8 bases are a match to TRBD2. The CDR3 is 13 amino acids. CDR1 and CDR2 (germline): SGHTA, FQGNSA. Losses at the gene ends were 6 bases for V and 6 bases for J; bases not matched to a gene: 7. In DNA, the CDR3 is TGTGCCAGCAGGGGGGGACTAGTGAGCGAGCAGTACTTC. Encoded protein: CASRGGLVSEQYF.

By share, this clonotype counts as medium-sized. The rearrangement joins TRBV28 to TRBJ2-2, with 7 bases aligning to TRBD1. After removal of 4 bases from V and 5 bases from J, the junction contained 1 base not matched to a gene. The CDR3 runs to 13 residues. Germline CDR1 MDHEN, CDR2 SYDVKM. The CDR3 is CASSSRGTGELFF. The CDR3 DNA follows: TGTGCCAGCAGTTCCAGGGGGACCGGGGAGCTGTTTTTT.

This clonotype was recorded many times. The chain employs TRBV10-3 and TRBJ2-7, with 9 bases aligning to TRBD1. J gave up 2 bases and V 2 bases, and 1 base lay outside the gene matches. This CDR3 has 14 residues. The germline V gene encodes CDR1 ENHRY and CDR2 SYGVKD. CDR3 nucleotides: TGTGCCATCAGTGAGCGGGACAGGGCCTACGAGCAGTACTTC. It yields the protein CAISERDRAYEQYF.

The CDR3 loop reads CASSNHPEETQYF. The CDR3 DNA reads as TGTGCCAGCAGTAACCATCCGGAAGAGACCCAGTACTTC. The V call is TRBV27, the J call TRBJ2-7; the D is unclear. The J call could be wrong; TRBJ2-5 is a better fit for the DNA end. CDR3 length equals 13 residues. CDR1 and CDR2 from the germline V gene are MNHEY and SMNVEV (reference sequence).

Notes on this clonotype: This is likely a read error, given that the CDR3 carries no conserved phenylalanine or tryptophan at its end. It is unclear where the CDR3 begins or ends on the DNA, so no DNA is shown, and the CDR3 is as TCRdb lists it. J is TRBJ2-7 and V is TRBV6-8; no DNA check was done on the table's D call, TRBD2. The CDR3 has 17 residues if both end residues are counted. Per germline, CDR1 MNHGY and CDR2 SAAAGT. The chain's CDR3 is CASRKTGLENYGYTFGS.